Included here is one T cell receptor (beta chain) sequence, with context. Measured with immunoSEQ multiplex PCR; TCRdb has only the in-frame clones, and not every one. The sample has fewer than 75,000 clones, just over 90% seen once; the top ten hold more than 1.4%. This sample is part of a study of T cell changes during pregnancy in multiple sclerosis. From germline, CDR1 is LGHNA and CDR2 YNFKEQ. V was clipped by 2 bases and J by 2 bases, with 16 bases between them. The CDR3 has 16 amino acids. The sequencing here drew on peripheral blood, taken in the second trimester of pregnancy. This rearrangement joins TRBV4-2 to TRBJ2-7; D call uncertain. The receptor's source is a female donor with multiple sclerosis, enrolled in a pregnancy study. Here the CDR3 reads CASSQSSSDTTYEQYF. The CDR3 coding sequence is TGTGCCAGCAGCCAATCTTCCTCCGACACAACCTACGAGCAGTACTTC.